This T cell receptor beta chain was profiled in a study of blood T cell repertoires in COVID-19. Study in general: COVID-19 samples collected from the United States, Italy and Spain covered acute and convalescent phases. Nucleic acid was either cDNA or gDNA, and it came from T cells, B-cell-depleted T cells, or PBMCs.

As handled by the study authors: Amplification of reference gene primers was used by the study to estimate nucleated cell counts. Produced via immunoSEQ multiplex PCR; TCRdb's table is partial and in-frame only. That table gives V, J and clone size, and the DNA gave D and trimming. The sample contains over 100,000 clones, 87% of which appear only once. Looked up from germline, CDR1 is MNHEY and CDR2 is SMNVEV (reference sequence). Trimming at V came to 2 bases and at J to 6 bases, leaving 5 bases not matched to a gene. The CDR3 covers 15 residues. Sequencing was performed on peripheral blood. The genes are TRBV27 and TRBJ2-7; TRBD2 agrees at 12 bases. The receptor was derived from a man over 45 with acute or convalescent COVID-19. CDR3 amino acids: CASSLLAGGPVEQYF. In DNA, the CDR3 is TGTGCCAGCAGTTTACTAGCGGGAGGGCCGGTCGAGCAGTACTTC.